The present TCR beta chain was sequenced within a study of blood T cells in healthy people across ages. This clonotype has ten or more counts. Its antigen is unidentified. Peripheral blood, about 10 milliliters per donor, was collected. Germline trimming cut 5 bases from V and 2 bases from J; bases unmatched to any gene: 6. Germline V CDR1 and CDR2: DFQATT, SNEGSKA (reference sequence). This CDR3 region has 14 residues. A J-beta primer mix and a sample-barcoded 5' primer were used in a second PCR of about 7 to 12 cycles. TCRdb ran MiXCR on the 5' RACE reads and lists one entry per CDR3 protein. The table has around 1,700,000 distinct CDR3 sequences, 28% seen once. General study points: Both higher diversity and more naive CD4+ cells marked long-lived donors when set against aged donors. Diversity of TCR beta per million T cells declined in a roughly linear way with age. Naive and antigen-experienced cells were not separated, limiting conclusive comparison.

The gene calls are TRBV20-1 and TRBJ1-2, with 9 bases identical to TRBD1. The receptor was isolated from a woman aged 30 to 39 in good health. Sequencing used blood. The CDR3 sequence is CSAPDRGFNYGYTF. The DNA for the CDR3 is TGCAGTGCTCCGGACAGGGGCTTCAACTATGGCTACACCTTC.